This T cell receptor beta chain is drawn from a study of blood T cell repertoires in COVID-19 (dated by TCRdb to the early 2020s). Looking at the study overall: Collaborator samples came from the United States, Italy and Spain and covered acute and convalescent phases of COVID-19. The material from the prospective study consisted of cDNA or gDNA derived from T cells, B-cell-depleted T cells, or PBMCs. Deeply sampled blood TCRbeta repertoires from subjects exposed to, actively infected with, or recovered from COVID-19 were included in the dataset. The repertoires were made available in a free public database intended to serve as a resource for research on the immune response to SARS-CoV-2. Samples came from the ongoing ImmuneRACE study (first 160 participants) plus 1,254 subjects from 6 global collaborators. The sample metadata nearly always contained a de-identified subject ID, COVID-19 status, age in years and sex. HLA class I and class II types, where available, came from metadata supplied by the sample provider rather than from assay-based typing. Overall study results and their limits: The amount of clinical and demographic metadata varied by source and participant and was provided uncurated.

The collaborating institutions used their own protocols to collect whole blood in K2EDTA tubes. For TCRbeta analysis, collaborators shipped samples in one of three forms: frozen whole blood, isolated PBMCs, or DNA extracted from either of those sample types. TCRbeta CDR3 regions were amplified from genomic DNA using the immunoSEQ Assay, a bias-controlled multiplex PCR. The authors' analysis ran thus. The number of nucleated cells in each sample was estimated by amplification of reference gene primers within the assay. Sequence reads were collapsed and filtered to measure the absolute abundance of every unique TCRbeta CDR3 rearrangement. Productive Simpson clonality was computed per sample as the square root of Simpson's diversity index over productive rearrangements. Not all clones reach the TCRdb copy of this immuneACCESS table, which keeps in-frame sequences only. Checked studies attribute under half of the gap to unresolved V genes and leave the rest unexplained. That table gives V, J and clone size, and the DNA gave D and trimming. The sample has approximately 97,000 clones on record, about 85% of them singletons. Jointly, the top ten make up around 2% of the sample.

With respect to this clone: Its specific antigen is unknown. Base-call qualities are not available, and no considerably larger clone is one nucleotide away.

Cut back by 5 bases and 2 bases, the V and J ends lie 9 bases apart. Inclusive of the bounding cysteine and phenylalanine, the CDR3 is 13 residues long. Only the CDR3 DNA stays, 39 bases, in frame from base 1. As encoded in the germline V gene (reference sequence), CDR1 is LNHDA while CDR2 is SQIVND. This TCR was sampled from a man aged 50 to 60 with active COVID-19. The rearranged chain carries TRBV19 and TRBJ2-5; the D gene is perhaps TRBD2, from 6 matching bases. The sequenced sample was peripheral blood. In nucleotide form, the sequence is TGTGCCAGTAGTTCGGAGGGGCAAGAGACCCAGTACTTC. This sequence encodes CASSSEGQETQYF.